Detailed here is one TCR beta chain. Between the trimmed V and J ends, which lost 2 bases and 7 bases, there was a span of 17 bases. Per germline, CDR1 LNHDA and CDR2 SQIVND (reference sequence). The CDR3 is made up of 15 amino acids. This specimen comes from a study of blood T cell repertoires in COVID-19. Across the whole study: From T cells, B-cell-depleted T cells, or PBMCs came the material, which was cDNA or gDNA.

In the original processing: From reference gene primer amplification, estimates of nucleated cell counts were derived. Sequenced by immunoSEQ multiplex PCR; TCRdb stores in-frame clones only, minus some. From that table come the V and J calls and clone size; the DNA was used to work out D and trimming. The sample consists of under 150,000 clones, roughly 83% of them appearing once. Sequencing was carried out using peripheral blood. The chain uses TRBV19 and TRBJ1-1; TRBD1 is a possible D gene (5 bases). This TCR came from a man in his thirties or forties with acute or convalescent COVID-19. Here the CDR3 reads CASSINPGNPLEAFF. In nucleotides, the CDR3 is TGTGCCAGTAGTATAAATCCAGGGAATCCGCTTGAAGCTTTCTTT.